These 22 T cell receptor beta chains were all obtained from the same sample, sequenced in a study of tumor-infiltrating lymphocytes in primary liver carcinoma. A constant-region primer primed TCR beta cDNA synthesis from about 490 ng of total RNA. The TCR beta library was amplified through three nested multiplex PCR rounds in a modified ARM-PCR procedure. Forward primers for TRBV1-TRBV30 and a C-beta reverse primer served the first two PCR rounds, at approximately 10 cycles each. TCRdb redid the calling of the multiplex PCR reads with MiXCR, one entry per CDR3 protein. The top ten hold roughly 76% of the sample, which has some 180,000 distinct CDR3 sequences, over 50% seen once. Extraction also yielded germline DNA, while blood RNA was obtained from unsorted whole blood. Sequencing input: peripheral blood. The receptors come from a man aged 40-49 years with primary liver carcinoma and hepatitis B virus infection.

Regarding this clonotype: One base away lies a much larger clone, so this may be a sequencing read error. The chain employs TRBV29-1 and TRBJ2-4, with 8 bases lining up with TRBD1. V lost 6 bases and J lost 11; bases outside the gene matches: 9. The CDR3 is made up of 12 amino acids. Germline V gene sequence: CDR1 SQVTM, CDR2 ANQGSEA. For the CDR3, the DNA is TGCAGCGTCGAGGGCAGGGGGCGAGTTCAGTACTTC. Translating gives CSVEGRGRVQYF.

This clonotype has just a few counts. The chain links TRBV6-1 to TRBJ1-2, with 7 bases identical to TRBD1. V was clipped by 6 bases and J by 7 bases; unmatched bases: 20. The germline CDR1 and CDR2 sequences are MNHNS and SASEGT. CDR3 length: 17 residues. This CDR3 reads CASRPTGAASSPGGYTF. CDR3 coding DNA: TGTGCCAGCAGACCAACAGGGGCGGCCTCCTCTCCTGGTGGCTACACCTTC.

This clonotype was seen ten or more times. The V gene is TRBV11-3, the J gene TRBJ2-1, with D perhaps TRBD2 (5 bases). The V end was cut by 1 base, the J end by 2 bases, with 18 bases between. The length of the CDR3 is 18 residues. Germline lookup yields CDR1 SGHNT and CDR2 YENEEA. CDR3 sequence (DNA): TGTGCCAGCAGCTTAGGGTTAGGCCTAGCAGAGACCTACAATGAGCAGTTCTTC. It yields the protein CASSLGLGLAETYNEQFF.

The chain has TRBV29-1 and TRBJ2-3, with 8 bases identical to TRBD2. Germline V lookup: CDR1 SQVTM, CDR2 ANQGSEA. V lost 5 bases and J lost 12; bases outside the gene matches: 13. The CDR3 is made up of 13 amino acids. The CDR3 DNA sequence: TGCAGCGTTCGTCTAGTGGGAGCGGGGGCTCAGTATTTT. Translated: CSVRLVGAGAQYF.

CDR3 protein: CASGPGVAGANVLTF. CDR3 coding DNA: TGTGCCAGTGGGCCAGGGGTAGCTGGGGCCAACGTCCTGACTTTC. The rearrangement links TRBV12-3 or TRBV12-4 to TRBJ2-6, with a possible D match to TRBD1 (6 bases). This CDR3 is 15 amino acids long. V was clipped by 9 bases and J by 2 bases, with 14 bases between them.

The chain employs TRBV6-5 and TRBJ2-1, with 8 bases matching TRBD2. Germline-derived CDR1 and CDR2 are MNHEY and SVGAGI. The V segment lost 0 bases and the J segment 7 bases; nucleotides outside the gene matches: 2. The CDR3 spans 14 residues. The CDR3 bases are TGTGCCAGCAGTTACTCTAGCGGGAAAAATGAGCAGTTCTTC. It codes for CASSYSSGKNEQFF.

The CDR3 DNA follows: TGTGCCAGCAGCCAAGAACCCCACAGAGGTCGGCGGGAGATCAAAAACATTCAGTACTTC. Its translation is CASSQEPHRGRREIKNIQYF. The chain links TRBV4-2 to TRBJ2-4, with 7 bases lining up with TRBD2. V shed 0 bases and J 3 bases; nucleotides not matched to a gene: 17. The length of the CDR3 is 20 residues. CDR1 and CDR2 (germline): LGHNA, YNFKEQ.

The V call is TRBV4-1, the J call TRBJ1-6, with D possibly matching TRBD1 (5 bases). The length of the CDR3 is 16 residues. The germline V gene has CDR1 MGHRA and CDR2 YSYEKL. V lost 1 base to trimming and J lost 7 bases, with 14 bases between them. CDR3 DNA: TGCGCCAGCAGCCAAGGGTTCAGGGAGGGGAATTCACCCCTCCACTTT. Protein product: CASSQGFREGNSPLHF.

Regarding this clonotype: One junction end disagrees with the germline gene, perhaps due to a read error. The chain carries TRBV6-6 and TRBJ1-4, with D possibly TRBD1 on 5 matching bases. Germline CDR1 and CDR2: MNHNY and SVGAGI (reference sequence). The CDR3 is 14 amino acids. CDR3 nucleotide sequence: TGTGCCAGCAGTTCCCGGGCAGGGAGGGAAAAACTGCTTTTT. Protein: CASSSRAGREKLLF.

A note on this clonotype: The CDR3 does not close with the conserved phenylalanine or tryptophan, likely indicating a read error. The rearrangement links TRBV11-2 to TRBJ1-3; D uncertain. The CDR3 consists of 15 residues. The germline gives CDR1 SGHAT, CDR2 FQNNGV. CDR3 sequence (DNA): TGTACCAGCAGCTTAGATTACCCCGCTGGAAACACCATATATCTT. Its translation is CTSSLDYPAGNTIYL.

This clonotype was found a few times. The chain links TRBV30 to TRBJ1-1; no reliable D call. Germline assignment: CDR1 GTSNPN and CDR2 SVGIG (reference sequence). The CDR3 spans 12 residues. Trimming stripped 2 bases from V and 6 bases from J, with 10 bases between. This CDR3 reads CAWSPRLAEAFF. CDR3 sequence (DNA): TGTGCCTGGAGTCCACGATTAGCTGAAGCTTTCTTT.

Of note for this clonotype: Being one base from a much bigger clone, this may be a read error. The chain carries TRBV29-1 and TRBJ2-4, with 7 bases aligning to TRBD1. The CDR3 has 16 residues. The V gene end was trimmed by 7 bases and the J gene end by 6 bases; junction bases not matched to a gene: 18. Germline V lookup: CDR1 SQVTM, CDR2 ANQGSEA. The chain's CDR3 is CSDRVTGRYLGNIQYF. The CDR3 DNA sequence: TGCAGCGACCGAGTGACAGGGAGATACTTAGGAAACATTCAGTACTTC.

As regards this clonotype: The junction shows a germline mismatch at one end, possibly a read error. J is TRBJ2-1 and V is TRBV2, with D uncertain. The CDR3 has 11 residues. Germline CDR1 SNHLY, CDR2 FYNNEI. The CDR3 loop is CASCEVNEQFF. For the CDR3, the DNA is TGTGCCAGCTGTGAGGTGAATGAGCAGTTCTTC.

The chain has TRBV5-6 and TRBJ1-2; D is unclear. Trimming cost V 1 base and J 1 base, with 8 bases left between them. Germline V CDR1 and CDR2: SGHDT, YYEEEE. The CDR3 loop spans 14 amino acids. The CDR3 sequence: CASSLWRVNYGYTF. DNA of the CDR3: TGTGCCAGCAGCTTGTGGAGGGTTAACTATGGCTACACCTTC.

This clonotype was seen once. The junction and the germline gene differ at one end; a read error may be behind it. The V gene is TRBV11-1, the J gene TRBJ2-1; 7 bases fit TRBD2. The CDR3 runs to 15 residues. Germline values: CDR1 SGHAT, CDR2 FQDESV (reference sequence). CDR3 protein: CASGLFASGYNEQSF. In DNA, the CDR3 is TGTGCCAGCGGCTTATTTGCTAGCGGATACAATGAGCAGTCCTTC.

As concerns this clonotype: One end of the junction is discordant with germline, which a read error may explain. The chain uses TRBV11-2 and TRBJ2-5; D could derive from TRBD1 or TRBD2 (5 bases each). Germline loops: CDR1 SGHAT, CDR2 FQNNGV. The CDR3 runs to 13 residues. CDR3 loop: CASSLDVGETQCF. The DNA for the CDR3 is TGTGCCAGCAGCTTAGATGTGGGGGAGACCCAGTGCTTC.

This clonotype came up many times. V usage is TRBV29-1 and J usage is TRBJ2-1; 9 bases map to TRBD2. This CDR3 is 14 amino acids long. The junction had 11 bases not matched to a gene; V was cut back by 7 bases and J by 7 bases. CDR1 and CDR2 from the germline V gene are SQVTM and ANQGSEA. CDR3 sequence: CSASRAGGPNEQFF. The CDR3 nucleotides read TGCAGCGCTTCGCGGGCGGGAGGGCCGAATGAGCAGTTCTTC.

This clonotype was observed a single time. With a much larger clone just one base away, this may be a read error. The chain combines TRBV29-1 with TRBJ2-5; weak D call: TRBD2 (7 bases). In germline, CDR1 is SQVTM, CDR2 ANQGSEA. CDR3 length: 12 residues. Trimming removed 6 bases at V and 10 bases at J, with 18 bases between. The chain's CDR3 is CSVEGGGKIQYF. The CDR3 DNA reads as TGCAGCGTCGAGGGGGGGGGTAAGATCCAGTACTTC.

The chain couples TRBV10-3 to TRBJ2-5; no firm D call. The CDR3 runs to 14 residues. The V gene's germline CDR1 is ENHRY and CDR2 SYGVKD. Trimming took 0 bases from V and 3 from J, leaving 8 bases between them. CDR3 DNA sequence: TGTGCCATCAGTGAGTCTAAGGGTGAAGAGACCCAGTACTTC. Protein sequence: CAISESKGEETQYF.

Comment on this clonotype: The final CDR3 position lacks the conserved phenylalanine or tryptophan, pointing to a likely read error. The chain uses TRBV5-4 and TRBJ1-1, with D uncertain. CDR1 and CDR2 from the germline V gene are SGHNT and YYREEE (reference sequence). This CDR3 comprises 13 residues. Trimming left V 6 bases short and J 1 base short, with 10 bases between. CDR3 nucleotides: TGTGCCAGCACCTGGTCGGGGAACACTGAAGCTTTCTAT. Translation: CASTWSGNTEAFY.

As for this clonotype: In this CDR3 the conserved last residue, phenylalanine or tryptophan, is missing, so a read error is likely. The chain uses TRBV4-2 and TRBJ2-1; D is possibly TRBD2 (7 bases). From germline, CDR1 is LGHNA and CDR2 YNFKEQ. The CDR3 sequence is 15 residues long. The V end was cut by 2 bases, the J end by 8 bases, with 16 bases between. The CDR3 bases are TGTGCCAGCAGCCAACGAGGGGGGGTGAACGATGAGCAGTTCTCC. It yields the protein CASSQRGGVNDEQFS.

This clonotype appeared a few times. V is TRBV4-1 and J is TRBJ2-7, with TRBD1 matching over 9 bases. V gave up 5 bases and J gave up 6 bases; unmatched junction bases: 8. CDR1 and CDR2 from the germline V gene are MGHRA and YSYEKL. The CDR3 covers 14 residues. The CDR3 DNA reads TGCGCCAGCAGCTACCGGGACAGGGTGGGCGAGCAGTACTTC. This sequence encodes CASSYRDRVGEQYF.